This TCR beta chain was captured by sequencing in a study of T-cell memory formation after mild COVID-19. As to this clonotype: Its antigen is not known.

MiXCR was run by TCRdb on the 5' RACE reads, yielding one entry per CDR3 protein. The sample records around 12,000 distinct CDR3 sequences, around 15% being singletons. Deletions cut 2 bases from V and 6 bases from J, with 12 bases between. CDR1 is MNHEY and CDR2 is SMNVEV in the germline V gene (reference sequence). The CDR3 has 14 residues. Points from the study as a whole: The second-wave clones peaking on day 37 were not confirmed as SARS-CoV-2-specific.

The TCR was taken from a man younger than 35 who had mild COVID-19 (a few samples of this study predate the infection). Cell type and time point are not known. The J gene is TRBJ2-3, the V gene TRBV27; D might be TRBD1 (6 bases). The sample comprised PBMCs or a T cell subset sorted from them (not recorded which). The CDR3 protein is CASSLIHREDTQYF. The DNA for the CDR3 is TGTGCCAGCAGTTTAATACACAGGGAGGATACGCAGTATTTT.